What follows is one T cell receptor (beta chain) and its context. As yet, its antigen is unknown. This specimen comes from a study of cytomegalovirus exposure and HLA in healthy donors. Background on the study: A subsequent analysis reported that the roughly 120 validation repertoires were produced on the same platform that had also been used for the 666 first-cohort repertoires. Whole-study findings and limits: Reports credit the classifier with highly specific, highly sensitive diagnosis of cytomegalovirus status.

The repertoire was sequenced with immunoSEQ multiplex PCR; TCRdb's copy has only in-frame clones and lacks some. This table holds about 90,000 clones, approximately 88% found once. Looked up from germline, CDR1 is SGHDT and CDR2 is YYEEEE. There are 17 residues in the CDR3. With V trimmed by 4 bases and J by 3 bases, 12 bases remained unmatched. The sample was PBMCs. The rearrangement joins TRBV5-6 to TRBJ2-3; 9 bases are shared with TRBD2. The clonotype was recovered from a young woman in good health and CMV-seropositive. The CDR3 reads CASSPPTRGGLTDTQYF. As DNA, the CDR3 is TGTGCCAGCAGCCCGCCCACGCGGGGGGGCCTTACAGATACGCAGTATTTT. The full variable domain, rest sourced from reference TRBV5-6 and TRBJ2-3, is DAGVTQSPTHLIKTRGQQVTLRCSPKSGHDTVSWYQQALGQGPQFIFQYYEEEERQRGNFPDRFSGHQFPNYSSELNVNALLLGDSALYLCASSPPTRGGLTDTQYFGPGTRLTVL.